These 29 T cell receptor beta chains originate from one sample sequenced in a study of shared clonotypes between healthy human individuals. Measured with immunoSEQ multiplex PCR; TCRdb has only the in-frame clones, and not every one. The sample has around 2.5 million clones, more than 85% seen once; the top ten hold approximately 0.37%. The sequenced material came from naive CD4+ T cells from PBMCs. Subset described: CD45RA+ positively selected. Source of these receptors: a man younger than 35 in good health. Some clones in this sample may be carry-over from other donors' samples.

This chain connects TRBV7-9 to TRBJ1-2; D is uncertain. The CDR3 consists of 15 residues. Trimming shortened V by 1 base and J by 2 bases, and 11 bases separated the two germline ends. Per the germline V gene, CDR1 is SEHNR and CDR2 is FQNEAQ (reference sequence). The DNA for the CDR3 is TGTGCCAGCAGCTTAGATCCAGGACCCAACTATGGCTACACCTTC. It yields the protein CASSLDPGPNYGYTF.

This clone was counted a single time. The V gene is TRBV5-1, the J gene TRBJ2-2; 11 nucleotides match TRBD2. V lost 1 base and J lost 1; bases outside the gene matches: 6. The CDR3 is 18 residues long. Germline V gene data show CDR1 as SGHRS and CDR2 as YFSETQ. CDR3 DNA sequence: TGCGCCAGCAGCTTGATACTGCTAGCGGGAGGGAACACCGGGGAGCTGTTTTTT. Translation gives CASSLILLAGGNTGELFF.

This chain links TRBV5-1 with TRBJ2-7; 8 bases match TRBD2. This CDR3 is built from 15 residues. The germline gives CDR1 SGHRS, CDR2 YFSETQ. The junction had 9 bases not matched to a gene; V was cut back by 4 bases and J by 3 bases. CDR3 in amino acids: CASSPLPGGDYEQYF. As DNA, the CDR3 is TGCGCCAGCAGCCCACTTCCGGGGGGGGACTACGAGCAGTACTTC. The entire variable domain, with the rest obtained from reference TRBV5-1 and TRBJ2-7, is as follows: KAGVTQTPRYLIKTRGQQVTLSCSPISGHRSVSWYQQTPGQGLQFLFEYFSETQRNKGNFPGRFSGRQFSNSRSEMNVSTLELGDSALYLCASSPLPGGDYEQYFGPGTRLTVT.

The chain recombines TRBV11-2 with TRBJ2-5, with 8 bases matching TRBD1. CDR1 SGHAT and CDR2 FQNNGV come from the germline V gene. The junction had 7 bases not matched to a gene; V was cut back by 5 bases and J by 2 bases. The CDR3 totals 15 residues. The CDR3 sequence is CASSRLDRGQETQYF. The CDR3 DNA follows: TGTGCCAGCAGCCGCCTAGACAGGGGACAAGAGACCCAGTACTTC. The whole variable domain, filled in from reference TRBV11-2 and TRBJ2-5, reads EAGVAQSPRYKIIEKRQSVAFWCNPISGHATLYWYQQILGQGPKLLIQFQNNGVVDDSQLPKDRFSAERLKGVDSTLKIQPAKLEDSAVYLCASSRLDRGQETQYFGPGTRLLVL.

Worth noting for this clone: The identical CDR3 is also encoded by other nucleotide sequences in the sample. The chain joins TRBV5-1 to TRBJ2-5, with D unresolved. V lost 5 bases, J lost 4 bases, and 6 bases lay in between. Germline CDR1 SGHRS, CDR2 YFSETQ. This CDR3 region has 11 residues. CDR3 nucleotide sequence: TGCGCCAGCAGTTTAAGAGAGACCCAGTACTTC. Its translation: CASSLRETQYF.

The chain is built from TRBV19 and TRBJ1-1; no clear D gene. CDR1 is LNHDA, CDR2 SQIVND, per germline (reference sequence). Trimming took off 4 bases at V and 6 bases at J, with 6 bases between the two ends. The CDR3 length is 11 residues. The CDR3 nucleotides read TGTGCCAGTAGTAACCTGGCTGAAGCTTTCTTT. Translating it yields CASSNLAEAFF.

This sequence joins TRBV5-6 and TRBJ1-2, with 8 bases that match TRBD1. Germline CDR1 and CDR2: SGHDT and YYEEEE. V lost 2 bases to trimming and J lost 5 bases; unmatched junction nucleotides: 5. The CDR3 covers 14 residues. The CDR3 reads CASSFKDRAYGYTF. In DNA form, the CDR3 reads TGTGCCAGCAGCTTCAAGGACAGGGCTTATGGCTACACCTTC.

The rearrangement links TRBV5-3 to TRBJ2-2; the D gene is possibly TRBD2 (6 bases). TRBV5-3 is annotated as an ORF whose role is uncertain. CDR3 length: 14 amino acids. Trimming stripped 1 base from V and 4 bases from J, with 8 bases between. The CDR3 region is CARSLRDSTGELFF. The CDR3 bases are TGTGCCAGAAGCTTGCGGGACTCCACCGGGGAGCTGTTTTTT.

The J gene is TRBJ2-7, the V gene TRBV4-3, with D unclear. Germline V gene data show CDR1 as LGHNA and CDR2 as YSLEER. The ends were cut back, 0 bases at V and 3 bases at J, with 9 bases in the middle. CDR3 length equals 14 residues. CDR3 coding DNA: TGCGCCAGCAGCCAAGAATTGGGTAACTACGAGCAGTACTTC. Translating gives CASSQELGNYEQYF.

The CDR3 coding sequence is TGTGCCAGCAGTTTATTTCAGTTGATGAACACTGAAGCTTTCTTT. Its protein product is CASSLFQLMNTEAFF. The V call is TRBV28, the J call TRBJ1-1; D is uncertain. Trimming cost V 1 base and J 0 bases, with 9 bases left between them. Germline values: CDR1 MDHEN, CDR2 SYDVKM. This CDR3 is 15 amino acids long.

V is TRBV5-1 and J is TRBJ2-1, with a possible D match to TRBD1 (5 bases). This CDR3 is 17 amino acids long. CDR1 and CDR2 (germline): SGHRS, YFSETQ. The ends were cut back, 3 bases at V and 6 bases at J, with 22 bases in the middle. This CDR3 reads CASSSYALSDRRNEQFF. In nucleotides, the CDR3 is TGCGCCAGCAGCTCCTACGCTCTATCCGACAGACGCAATGAGCAGTTCTTC.

V gene TRBV29-1 combines with J gene TRBJ2-7, with D tentatively TRBD1 or TRBD2 (5 bases each). Trimming took off 4 bases at V and 3 bases at J, with 16 bases between the two ends. CDR1 is SQVTM, CDR2 ANQGSEA, per germline. The CDR3 has 14 residues. The CDR3 DNA reads as TGCAGCGTTGTTATGGGTCTGAGGGGCTACGAGCAGTACTTC. It specifies CSVVMGLRGYEQYF.

The chain has TRBV9 and TRBJ2-3, with 8 bases that match TRBD2. V was clipped by 5 bases and J by 4 bases; unmatched bases: 9. There are 15 residues in the CDR3. Germline CDR1 reads SGDLS; CDR2 reads YYNGEE. The CDR3: CASSPAGGLADTQYF. In DNA form, the CDR3 reads TGTGCCAGCAGTCCGGCGGGAGGACTCGCAGATACGCAGTATTTT.

The J gene is TRBJ2-2, the V gene TRBV2, with TRBD1 matching 9 bases. V shed 6 bases and J 4 bases; nucleotides not matched to a gene: 3. This CDR3 is 14 amino acids long. From germline, CDR1 is SNHLY and CDR2 FYNNEI. CDR3 in DNA: TGTGCCAGCAGGGGACAGGGAGGCACCGGGGAGCTGTTTTTT. The encoded protein is CASRGQGGTGELFF. The whole variable domain, remainder taken from reference TRBV2 and TRBJ2-2, is EPEVTQTPSHQVTQMGQEVILRCVPISNHLYFYWYRQILGQKVEFLVSFYNNEISEKSEIFDDQFSVERPDGSNFTLKIRSTKLEDSAMYFCASRGQGGTGELFFGEGSRLTVL.

This chain uses TRBV7-8 with TRBJ1-1; maybe TRBD1 (5 bases). Trimming took off 1 base at V and 6 bases at J, with 21 bases between the two ends. The CDR3 extends over 17 amino acids. CDR1 is SGHVS, CDR2 FQNEAQ, per germline. As DNA, the CDR3 is TGTGCCAGCAGCTTAGGCGTTGGGGCGCGAGGCTCCGCTGAAGCTTTCTTT. This translates into CASSLGVGARGSAEAFF. Drawing the rest from reference TRBV7-8 and TRBJ1-1, the complete variable domain is GAGVSQSPRYKVAKRGQDVALRCDPISGHVSLFWYQQALGQGPEFLTYFQNEAQLDKSGLPSDRFFAERPEGSVSTLKIQRTQQEDSAVYLCASSLGVGARGSAEAFFGQGTRLTVV.

V gene TRBV4-3 combines with J gene TRBJ2-2; 7 nucleotides match TRBD2. V lost 4 bases, J lost 1 base, and 9 bases stayed unmatched. This CDR3 region has 17 residues. CDR1 and CDR2 (germline): LGHNA, YSLEER. CDR3 DNA: TGCGCCAGCAGCCCCCTAACCGGGAGGTGGAACACCGGGGAGCTGTTTTTT. Translated: CASSPLTGRWNTGELFF.

This sequence joins TRBV5-1 and TRBJ2-3, with TRBD2 identical over 11 bases. Trimming took 6 bases from V and 3 from J; bases not matched to a gene: 9. CDR3 length: 16 residues. The germline CDR1 and CDR2 sequences are SGHRS and YFSETQ. CDR3 in DNA: TGCGCCAGCACGGTCCCCGTAGCGGGAGGGACAGATACGCAGTATTTT. As protein: CASTVPVAGGTDTQYF.

The J gene is TRBJ1-1, the V gene TRBV5-5; 8 nucleotides agree with TRBD1. Unmatched junction bases numbered 4, after V lost 4 bases and J lost 2 bases. The V gene's germline CDR1 is SGHKS and CDR2 YYEKEE (reference sequence). The CDR3 runs to 14 residues. The CDR3 DNA sequence: TGTGCCAGCAGCGGGGGGACAGGAAACACTGAAGCTTTCTTT. This encodes CASSGGTGNTEAFF.

J is TRBJ2-3 and V is TRBV18; D is uncertain. Germline values: CDR1 KGHSH, CDR2 LQKENI. V shed 1 base and J shed 4 bases, with 18 bases lying between them. The CDR3 loop spans 17 amino acids. The CDR3 loop is CASSPRERPKRPDTQYF. The CDR3 bases are TGTGCCAGCTCACCACGCGAGCGTCCCAAGAGGCCAGATACGCAGTATTTT.

CDR3 sequence: CASSPEGLYVEQFF. CDR3 nucleotides: TGTGCCAGCTCACCTGAGGGGTTATACGTTGAGCAGTTCTTC. The chain uses TRBV18 and TRBJ2-1; D may match TRBD1 or TRBD2 (5 bases each). V lost 3 bases to trimming and J lost 9 bases, with 15 bases between them. Germline CDR1 and CDR2: KGHSH and LQKENI. CDR3 length: 14 residues.

The V gene is TRBV29-1, the J gene TRBJ2-7, with 9 bases fitting TRBD1. V shed 7 bases, J shed 7 bases, and the junction held 8 bases outside the gene matches. The CDR3 is made up of 12 amino acids. CDR1 and CDR2 from the germline V gene are SQVTM and ANQGSEA. Here the CDR3 DNA reads TGCAGCGCTAAGACAGGGGGTCAGGAGCAGTACTTC. This translates into CSAKTGGQEQYF.

Note on this clone: Within the sample, other DNA sequences also encode this same CDR3. V is TRBV7-3 and J is TRBJ2-1; 15 bases map to TRBD2. Germline CDR1 reads SGHTA; CDR2 reads FQGTGA. V lost 3 bases, J lost 7 bases, and 1 base stayed unmatched. The CDR3 consists of 15 residues. The CDR3 here is CASSLGTSGRNEQFF. CDR3 DNA sequence: TGTGCCAGCAGCTTGGGGACTAGCGGGAGGAATGAGCAGTTCTTC. The full variable domain, in which reference TRBV7-3 and TRBJ2-1 provide the parts outside the CDR3, is GAGVSQTPSNKVTEKGKYVELRCDPISGHTALYWYRQSLGQGPEFLIYFQGTGAADDSGLPNDRFFAVRPEGSVSTLKIQRTERGDSAVYLCASSLGTSGRNEQFFGPGTRLTVL.

The chain uses TRBV6-1 and TRBJ2-7; 8 nucleotides agree with TRBD1. The CDR3 has 16 residues. The germline V gene has CDR1 MNHNS and CDR2 SASEGT. Germline trimming cut 4 bases from V and 7 bases from J; bases unmatched to any gene: 15. DNA of the CDR3: TGTGCCAGCAGTGTCCTCCCCGGGCAGGGGGCTGTAGAGCAGTACTTC. Amino acids: CASSVLPGQGAVEQYF.

The rearrangement joins TRBV28 to TRBJ1-5, with D uncertain. V lost 6 bases to trimming and J lost 4 bases, with 22 bases between them. Germline V CDR1 and CDR2: MDHEN, SYDVKM. The CDR3 sequence is 17 residues long. The CDR3 reads CASSPMLSFEANQPQHF. The CDR3 DNA reads as TGTGCCAGCAGCCCGATGCTGTCCTTCGAGGCGAATCAGCCCCAGCATTTT. Variable domain in full (rest from reference TRBV28 and TRBJ1-5): DVKVTQSSRYLVKRTGEKVFLECVQDMDHENMFWYRQDPGLGLRLIYFSYDVKMKEKGDIPEGYSVSREKKERFSLILESASTNQTSMYLCASSPMLSFEANQPQHFGDGTRLSIL.

This clone appeared once. This chain uses TRBV6-5 with TRBJ1-5; D not resolved. CDR3 length: 12 residues. The V gene lost 5 bases and the J gene lost 6 bases, with 8 bases spanning the gap. CDR1 and CDR2 from the germline V gene are MNHEY and SVGAGI. CDR3 DNA: TGTGCCAGCAGTCTCCTTGGTCAGCCCCAGCATTTT. This codes for CASSLLGQPQHF.

The rearrangement joins TRBV5-4 to TRBJ1-2; TRBD1 matches at 9 bases. The CDR3 runs 14 residues. CDR1 and CDR2 (germline): SGHNT, YYREEE (reference sequence). The ends lost 1 base at V and 8 bases at J; junction bases unmatched: 6. This chain's CDR3 is CASSLIGQGSGYTF. The CDR3 DNA reads TGTGCCAGCAGCTTGATTGGACAGGGGAGCGGCTACACCTTC.

The chain uses TRBV28 and TRBJ1-1; 7 positions match TRBD1. Trimming cost V 4 bases and J 1 base; bases outside gene matches: 3. This CDR3 comprises 14 residues. The germline CDR1 and CDR2 sequences are MDHEN and SYDVKM. The CDR3 loop reads CASSSRQGNTEAFF. DNA for the CDR3: TGTGCCAGCAGTTCCCGACAGGGGAACACTGAAGCTTTCTTT.

Remarks on this clone: The sample holds other DNA sequences that translate to the same CDR3. The V call is TRBV5-1, the J call TRBJ2-1; 10 positions agree with TRBD2. V lost 4 bases, J lost 4 bases, and 5 bases stayed unmatched. CDR1 SGHRS and CDR2 YFSETQ come from the germline V gene. The CDR3 totals 15 residues. The CDR3 sequence: CASSPTSGTYNEQFF. CDR3 coding DNA: TGCGCCAGCAGCCCAACTAGCGGGACTTACAATGAGCAGTTCTTC.

This rearrangement joins TRBV19 to TRBJ2-4; a weak D match, TRBD2 (6 bases). CDR3 length: 16 residues. Looked up from germline, CDR1 is LNHDA and CDR2 is SQIVND (reference sequence). V was shortened by 6 bases and J by 0 bases, with 15 bases between the two germline ends. CDR3 DNA: TGTGCCAGTAGGTCGGGACTGATGCTAGCCAAAAACATTCAGTACTTC. Protein product: CASRSGLMLAKNIQYF.